This T cell receptor (beta chain) was identified in a study of T cells in women clearing cervical HPV infection. Study background: Women with histologically confirmed HPV16-related CIN3 or worse, 2 with invasive cancer, served as cases.

This CDR3 has 14 residues. Germline V CDR1 and CDR2: KGHSH, LQKENI. Study-wide results and caveats: TRBV6-7 abundance was lower in cases than controls (around 0.1% versus 0.15%).

With regard to this clone: The antigen is undetermined. The read is 3 residues too short to cover the CDR3 end, so that end is filled in from the germline J gene.

Sequenced by immunoSEQ multiplex PCR; TCRdb stores in-frame clones only, minus some. This listing includes 36,000 or so clones. The clonotype was recovered from a woman aged 18-70 years with a cervical HPV16 infection that either progressed to CIN3+ or cleared (not recorded which). The chain recombines TRBV18 with TRBJ1-2; D not resolved. The sample taken for sequencing was blood buffy coat. The CDR3 here is CASSPAAMGYDYTF. CDR3 DNA (partial): TGTGCCAGCTCACCGGCAGCAATGGGCTACGAC.